These 19 T cell receptor beta chains originate from one sample sequenced in a study of shared clonotypes between healthy human individuals. Profiled with immunoSEQ multiplex PCR; TCRdb holds only in-frame clones, not every one. The sample includes about 2 million clones, about 95% of them seen just once. CD45RO-negative, CCR7-positively selected cells formed the naive CD8 fraction, excluding terminally differentiated effector memory CD45RA+ cells. The sequenced sample consisted of naive CD8+ T cells sorted from blood. These TCRs come from a man younger than 30 in good health.

The CDR3 here is CASNPRTSGSDEQFF. The CDR3 bases are TGTGCCAGCAACCCTAGGACTAGCGGGAGTGATGAGCAGTTCTTC. The chain links TRBV2 to TRBJ2-1; 13 bases match TRBD2. V shed 7 bases, J shed 8 bases, and the junction held 8 bases outside the gene matches. Germline V gene lookup returns CDR1 SNHLY and CDR2 FYNNEI. The CDR3 consists of 15 residues.

This clone was detected once. The chain uses TRBV10-3 and TRBJ1-1; D is ambiguous. The germline V gene has CDR1 ENHRY and CDR2 SYGVKD. This CDR3 contains 14 residues. With 0 bases removed from V and 7 bases from J, the gap between germline ends came to 12 bases. In DNA, the CDR3 is TGTGCCATCAGTGAGTCGATTGTGGCGGATGAAGCTTTCTTT. Translation: CAISESIVADEAFF.

This clone was seen a single time. J is TRBJ1-1 and V is TRBV5-6, with unresolved D. This CDR3 has 16 amino acids. Trimming shortened V by 0 bases and J by 4 bases, and 16 bases separated the two germline ends. CDR1 SGHDT and CDR2 YYEEEE come from the germline V gene. The CDR3 protein is CASSLAVSGLVTEAFF. DNA of the CDR3: TGTGCCAGCAGCTTGGCGGTTTCAGGTCTGGTCACTGAAGCTTTCTTT.

In nucleotides, the CDR3 is TGTGCCAGCAGCCTCATCCGGGACCAGAGCTCCTACAATGAGCAGTTCTTC. Residues: CASSLIRDQSSYNEQFF. The genes are TRBV7-9 and TRBJ2-1; D tentatively fits TRBD1 or TRBD2 (5 bases each). Germline V gives CDR1 SEHNR, CDR2 FQNEAQ (reference sequence). This CDR3 spans 17 amino acids. V gave up 5 bases and J gave up 0 bases, with 17 bases separating them.

This sequence joins TRBV4-3 and TRBJ2-5; D remains unclear. V was trimmed by 2 bases and J by 1 base, leaving 8 bases between them. The CDR3 spans 14 residues. Germline V gene lookup returns CDR1 LGHNA and CDR2 YSLEER. In DNA form, the CDR3 reads TGCGCCAGCAGCCAACTCAACAGCCAAGAGACCCAGTACTTC. Protein product: CASSQLNSQETQYF.

The chain carries TRBV5-1 and TRBJ2-7; TRBD1 matches 8 bases. Per the germline V gene, CDR1 is SGHRS and CDR2 is YFSETQ. The CDR3 covers 13 residues. Trimming cost V 3 bases and J 6 bases; bases outside gene matches: 5. DNA of the CDR3: TGCGCCAGCAGCTGGGGGACAGGCTCCGAGCAGTACTTC. Protein: CASSWGTGSEQYF. The full variable domain, its missing parts supplied by reference TRBV5-1 and TRBJ2-7, is KAGVTQTPRYLIKTRGQQVTLSCSPISGHRSVSWYQQTPGQGLQFLFEYFSETQRNKGNFPGRFSGRQFSNSRSEMNVSTLELGDSALYLCASSWGTGSEQYFGPGTRLTVT.

The rearrangement uses TRBV4-1 and TRBJ2-2, with D possibly matching TRBD2 (7 bases). The germline V and J ends were trimmed by 0 bases and 5 bases, with 16 bases remaining between them. CDR3 length equals 17 residues. The germline V gene encodes CDR1 MGHRA and CDR2 YSYEKL. CDR3 residues: CASSQEGGLTLTGELFF. The DNA of the CDR3 is TGCGCCAGCAGCCAAGAAGGGGGACTAACATTGACCGGGGAGCTGTTTTTT.

The chain links TRBV5-5 to TRBJ2-7; maybe TRBD2 (6 bases). The CDR3 consists of 18 residues. The germline V gene encodes CDR1 SGHKS and CDR2 YYEKEE (reference sequence). V was cut by 2 bases and J by 0 bases, with 21 bases left in between. The CDR3 coding sequence is TGTGCCAGCAGCTTACCATTCAGGAGCCAGGGACTCTCCTACGAGCAGTACTTC. It translates to CASSLPFRSQGLSYEQYF.

The rearrangement uses TRBV7-9 and TRBJ2-7, with TRBD1 identical over 9 bases. This CDR3 has 18 residues. Trimming took 1 base from V and 3 from J; bases not matched to a gene: 13. Germline lookup yields CDR1 SEHNR and CDR2 FQNEAQ (reference sequence). The CDR3 region is CASSLVGGQGYFSYEQYF. The CDR3 DNA reads TGTGCCAGCAGCTTAGTAGGAGGACAGGGGTATTTTAGCTACGAGCAGTACTTC.

The chain combines TRBV10-3 with TRBJ2-5; D call uncertain. This CDR3 region has 13 residues. Trimming took off 4 bases at V and 5 bases at J, with 11 bases between the two ends. The germline V gene has CDR1 ENHRY and CDR2 SYGVKD. CDR3 region: CAISGSTLETQYF. The CDR3 DNA reads TGTGCCATCAGTGGTTCCACGCTGGAGACCCAGTACTTC.

This clone appeared a single time. The rearrangement links TRBV6-5 to TRBJ2-3, with no clear D. V was trimmed by 6 bases and J by 0 bases, leaving 10 bases between them. The germline gives CDR1 MNHEY, CDR2 SVGAGI. CDR3 size: 14 residues. DNA for the CDR3: TGTGCCAGCAGCTCCATTCAAAGCACAGATACGCAGTATTTT. Translated: CASSSIQSTDTQYF.

This clone was recorded once. The chain uses TRBV2 and TRBJ1-3; TRBD1 matches 7 bases. Per the germline V gene, CDR1 is SNHLY and CDR2 is FYNNEI. CDR3 length: 14 amino acids. The V gene end was trimmed by 5 bases and the J gene end by 8 bases; junction bases not matched to a gene: 9. The CDR3: CASSSGTDWDTIYF. The CDR3 nucleotides are TGTGCCAGCAGTTCCGGGACAGATTGGGACACCATATATTTT.

The V call is TRBV19, the J call TRBJ1-3; 11 positions agree with TRBD1. This CDR3 has 18 residues. After removal of 5 bases from V and 2 bases from J, the junction contained 11 bases not matched to a gene. Per the germline V gene, CDR1 is LNHDA and CDR2 is SQIVND (reference sequence). CDR3 in DNA: TGTGCCAGTAGTCTCCAATCCGGGACAGGGGGACCTGGAAACACCATATATTTT. It translates to CASSLQSGTGGPGNTIYF.

The genes are TRBV25-1 and TRBJ1-3, with TRBD1 as a possible D gene (6 bases). V was pared by 4 bases and J by 2 bases, with 6 bases between. The germline V gene has CDR1 MGHDK and CDR2 SYGVNS. CDR3 length: 13 amino acids. In DNA form, the CDR3 reads TGTGCCAGCAGTGCAGGGGCTGGAAACACCATATATTTT. Protein sequence: CASSAGAGNTIYF.

The chain combines TRBV6-1 with TRBJ2-2; D is uncertain. The germline CDR1 and CDR2 sequences are MNHNS and SASEGT. CDR3 length: 14 amino acids. V was trimmed by 8 bases and J by 3 bases, leaving 13 bases between them. This CDR3 reads CASVHYRDTGELFF. DNA of the CDR3: TGTGCCAGCGTGCATTATCGGGACACCGGGGAGCTGTTTTTT.

The chain has TRBV7-8 and TRBJ2-7; a possible D gene is TRBD2 (5 bases). The germline V gene encodes CDR1 SGHVS and CDR2 FQNEAQ. CDR3 length: 13 residues. The V end was cut by 2 bases, the J end by 6 bases, with 11 bases between. The CDR3 nucleotides are TGTGCCAGCAGCTTAATCGGGGTCCGCGAGCAGTACTTC. It translates to CASSLIGVREQYF.

The sample holds a few counts of this clone. V usage is TRBV6-5 and J usage is TRBJ2-7, with D perhaps TRBD1 (6 bases). V was cut by 2 bases and J by 3 bases, with 14 bases left in between. This CDR3 region has 15 residues. Germline CDR1 reads MNHEY; CDR2 reads SVGAGI. The DNA for the CDR3 is TGTGCCAGCAGTTACACCCGGGACATTAACTACGAGCAGTACTTC. Its translation is CASSYTRDINYEQYF.

This chain links TRBV5-6 with TRBJ2-2, with D perhaps TRBD2 (5 bases). Trimming left V 3 bases short and J 1 base short, with 13 bases between. This CDR3 is built from 16 residues. Germline CDR1 reads SGHDT; CDR2 reads YYEEEE. CDR3 bases: TGTGCCAGCAGCTATCCCGGCGGAGGGAACACCGGGGAGCTGTTTTTT. It encodes CASSYPGGGNTGELFF.

Details on this clone: The sample carries other DNA sequences with the same CDR3. The chain joins TRBV7-9 to TRBJ2-7, with a possible D match to TRBD1 (6 bases). V was pared by 4 bases and J by 4 bases, with 8 bases between. This CDR3 contains 12 residues. Germline V lookup: CDR1 SEHNR, CDR2 FQNEAQ (reference sequence). The CDR3: CASSSGQYEQYF. The CDR3 DNA is TGTGCCAGCAGCTCCGGACAGTACGAGCAGTACTTC.